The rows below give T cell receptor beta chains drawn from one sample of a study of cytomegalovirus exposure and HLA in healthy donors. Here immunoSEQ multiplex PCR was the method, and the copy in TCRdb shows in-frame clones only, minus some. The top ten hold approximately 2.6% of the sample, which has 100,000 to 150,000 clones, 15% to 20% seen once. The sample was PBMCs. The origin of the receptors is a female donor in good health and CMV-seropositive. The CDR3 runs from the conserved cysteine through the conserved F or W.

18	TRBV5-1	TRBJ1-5	CASSLWPHTGDSNQPQHF
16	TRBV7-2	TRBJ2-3	CASSLNAGADADTQYF
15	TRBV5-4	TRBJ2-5	CASSPAGTSQETQYF
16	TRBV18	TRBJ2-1	CASSPGGAGGYNEQFF
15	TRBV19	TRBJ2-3	CASSIVGGGVRTQYF
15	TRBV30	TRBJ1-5	CAWTPTGVHNQPQHF
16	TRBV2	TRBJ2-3	CASSELPGLAGDTQYF
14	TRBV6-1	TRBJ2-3	CASSEDRVVDTQYF
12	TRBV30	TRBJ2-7	CAHSGTTYEQYF
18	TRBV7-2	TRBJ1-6	CASSPRGRARINNSPLHF
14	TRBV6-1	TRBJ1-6	CASSEGDRDGALHF
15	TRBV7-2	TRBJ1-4	CASSLSSGASEKLFF
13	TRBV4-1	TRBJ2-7	CASSQQESLEQYF
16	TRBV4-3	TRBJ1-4	CASSHLREGRGEKLFF
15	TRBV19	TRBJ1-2	CASSISVQGLSGYTF
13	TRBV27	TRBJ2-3	CASGIGSTDTQYF
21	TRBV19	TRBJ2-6	CASRMSGLAGGVASGANVLTF
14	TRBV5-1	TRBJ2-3	CASSFSGRTDTQYF
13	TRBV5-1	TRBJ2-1	CASSLDPSSEQFF
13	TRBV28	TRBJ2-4	CASSFLPGLISYF
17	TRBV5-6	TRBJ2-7	CASSFKTQRQGIYEQYF
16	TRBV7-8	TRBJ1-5	CASSQDRGSFRQPQHF
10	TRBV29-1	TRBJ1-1	CSAGSGVAFF
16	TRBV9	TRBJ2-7	CASSPLVAGGSYEQYF
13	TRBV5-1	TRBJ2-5	CASSFSGQETQYF
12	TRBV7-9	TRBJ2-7	CASSLGRAEQYF
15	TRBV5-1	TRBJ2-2	CASSGTSGNTGELFF
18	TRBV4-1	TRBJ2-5	CASSHPPHSTGGRETQYF
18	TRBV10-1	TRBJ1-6	CASSESGGGAQGGQALHF
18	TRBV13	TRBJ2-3	CASSLKLIAGGSTDTQYF
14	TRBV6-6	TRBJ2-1	CASRPGGPGNEQFF
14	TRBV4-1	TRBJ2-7	CASSQVSRDYEQYF
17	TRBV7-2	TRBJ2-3	CASSGVGGTRSADTQYF
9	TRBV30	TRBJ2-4	CAWRGEKYF
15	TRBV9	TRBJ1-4	CASSVGPGGSEKLFF
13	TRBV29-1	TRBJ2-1	CSVGPGKRDEQFF
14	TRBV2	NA	CASKRDRGSDEQYF
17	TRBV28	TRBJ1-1	CASSLSPLTGYLTEAFF
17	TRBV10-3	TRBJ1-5	CAISESRQGRGNQPQHF
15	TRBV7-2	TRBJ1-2	CASSQRTGRFYGYTF
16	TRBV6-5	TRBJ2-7	CASSYSTGQVPYEQYF
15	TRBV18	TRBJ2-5	CASSPFVAEGRAQYF
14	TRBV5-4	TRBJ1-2	CASSLGGGLDGYTF
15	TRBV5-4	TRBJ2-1	CASSLGAGIHNEQFF
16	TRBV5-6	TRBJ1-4	CASSLLTGIEDEKLFF
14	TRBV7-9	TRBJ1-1	CASSLGQGNTEAFF
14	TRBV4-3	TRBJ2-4	CASSPGNFQNIQYF
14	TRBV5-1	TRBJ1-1	CASSSPRDLTEAFF
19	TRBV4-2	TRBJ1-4	CASSQVINGDPTRNEKLFF
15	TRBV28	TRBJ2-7	CASTSPRTLPYEQYF
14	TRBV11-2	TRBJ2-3	CASSFIRNTDTQYF
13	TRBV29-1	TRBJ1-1	CSVDRGGNTEAFF
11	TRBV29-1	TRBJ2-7	CSAIGDYEQYF
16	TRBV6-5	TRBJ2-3	CASSYGTLAGTDTQYF